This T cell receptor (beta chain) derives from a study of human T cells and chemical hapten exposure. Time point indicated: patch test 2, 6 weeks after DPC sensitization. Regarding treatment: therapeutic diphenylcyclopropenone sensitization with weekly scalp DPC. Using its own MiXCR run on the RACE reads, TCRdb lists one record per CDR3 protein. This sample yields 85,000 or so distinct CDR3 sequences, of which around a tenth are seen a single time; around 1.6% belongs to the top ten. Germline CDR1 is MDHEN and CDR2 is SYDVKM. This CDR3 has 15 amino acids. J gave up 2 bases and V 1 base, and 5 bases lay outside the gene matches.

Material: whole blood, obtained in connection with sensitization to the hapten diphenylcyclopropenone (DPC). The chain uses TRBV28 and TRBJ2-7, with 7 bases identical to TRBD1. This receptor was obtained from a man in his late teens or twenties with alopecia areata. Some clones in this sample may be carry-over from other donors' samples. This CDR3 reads CASSLSGRGTYEQYF. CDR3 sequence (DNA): TGTGCCAGCAGTTTATCGGGCAGGGGGACCTACGAGCAGTACTTC.